This T cell receptor beta chain was recovered during a study of shared clonotypes between healthy human individuals. Terminally differentiated effector memory CD45RA+ cells were left out of the naive CD8 fraction, which was CD45RO-negative and positively selected for CCR7. Donors comprised only Caucasian adults living in Nashville, Tennessee. An even split of each subset's genomic DNA across several immunoSEQ plates was performed. Using immunoSEQ multiplex PCR, the repertoire was profiled, and TCRdb retains in-frame clones only, with some absent. The profile shows 750,000 to 1,000,000 clones, about 92% of them singletons. Trimming left V 0 bases short and J 2 bases short, with 14 bases between. The CDR3 length is 17 residues. In germline, CDR1 is LNHDA, CDR2 SQIVND (reference sequence). General study results and limits: Larger estimated richness was generally recorded for naive subsets relative to memory subsets.

A word on this clone: The antigen is undetermined.

The sequence derives from a man aged 30-40 years in good health. The sequencing input was naive CD8+ T cells sorted from blood. The chain recombines TRBV19 with TRBJ2-1; D is uncertain. The CDR3 nucleotides read TGTGCCAGTAGTATAGATCCGTTGTCGGTAACCTACAATGAGCAGTTCTTC. Translation gives CASSIDPLSVTYNEQFF.